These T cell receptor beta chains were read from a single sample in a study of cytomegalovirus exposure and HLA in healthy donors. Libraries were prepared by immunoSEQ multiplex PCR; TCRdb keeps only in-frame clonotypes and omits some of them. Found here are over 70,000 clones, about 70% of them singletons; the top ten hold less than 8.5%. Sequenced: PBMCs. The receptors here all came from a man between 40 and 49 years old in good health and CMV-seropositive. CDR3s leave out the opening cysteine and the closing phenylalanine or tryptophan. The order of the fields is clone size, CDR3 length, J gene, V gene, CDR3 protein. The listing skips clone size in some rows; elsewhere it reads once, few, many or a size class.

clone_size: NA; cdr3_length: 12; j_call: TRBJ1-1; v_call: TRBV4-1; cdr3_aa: ASSQGTLNTEAF
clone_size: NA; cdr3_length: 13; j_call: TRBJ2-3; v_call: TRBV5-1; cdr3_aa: ASSLVQGAGDTQY
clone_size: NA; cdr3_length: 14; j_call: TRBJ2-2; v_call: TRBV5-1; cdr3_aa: ASSFSPGQGSGELF
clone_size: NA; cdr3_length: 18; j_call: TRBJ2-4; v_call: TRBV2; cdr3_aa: ASSERNRDRLRFKKNIQY
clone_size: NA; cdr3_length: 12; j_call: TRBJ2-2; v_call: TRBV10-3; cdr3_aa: AITGGTSTGELF
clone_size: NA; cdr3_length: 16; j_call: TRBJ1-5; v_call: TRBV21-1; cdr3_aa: ASSKGTGDGRSNQPQH
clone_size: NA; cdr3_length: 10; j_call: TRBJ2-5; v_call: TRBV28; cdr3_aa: ASSLDQGTQY
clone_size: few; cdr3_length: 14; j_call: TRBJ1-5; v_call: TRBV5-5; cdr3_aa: ASSSNTGLGNQPQH
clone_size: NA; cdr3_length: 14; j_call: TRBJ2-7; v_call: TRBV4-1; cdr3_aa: ASSQGGRGPSYEQY
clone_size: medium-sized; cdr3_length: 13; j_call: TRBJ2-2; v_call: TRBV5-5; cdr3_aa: ASSLLAGQAGELF
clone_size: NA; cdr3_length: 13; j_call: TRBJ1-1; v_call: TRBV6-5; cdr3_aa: ASSGTGGRDTEAF
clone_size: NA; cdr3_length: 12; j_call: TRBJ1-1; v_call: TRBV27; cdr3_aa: ASSTDRANTEAF
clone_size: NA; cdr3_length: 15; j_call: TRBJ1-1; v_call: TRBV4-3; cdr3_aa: ASSQQRGGRGNTEAF
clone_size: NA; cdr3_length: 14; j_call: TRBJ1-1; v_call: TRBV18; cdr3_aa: ASSPKVGGGNTEAF
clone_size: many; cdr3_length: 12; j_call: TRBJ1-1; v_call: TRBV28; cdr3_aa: ASSPFGPGTEAF
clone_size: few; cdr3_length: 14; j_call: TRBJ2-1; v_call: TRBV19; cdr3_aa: ASSPVGAGGPNEQF
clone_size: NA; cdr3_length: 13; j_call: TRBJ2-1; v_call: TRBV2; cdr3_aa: ASSTGGVPYNEQF
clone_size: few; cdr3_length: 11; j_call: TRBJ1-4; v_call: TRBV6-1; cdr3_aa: ASRWTVNEKLF
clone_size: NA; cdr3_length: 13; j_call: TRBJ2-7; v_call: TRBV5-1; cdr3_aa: ASSLGGQGTYEQY
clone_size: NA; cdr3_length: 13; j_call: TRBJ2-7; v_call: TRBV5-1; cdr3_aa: ASSPGVGRGHEQY
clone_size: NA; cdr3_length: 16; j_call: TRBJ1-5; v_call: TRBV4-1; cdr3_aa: ASSQAHPHGKSNQPQH
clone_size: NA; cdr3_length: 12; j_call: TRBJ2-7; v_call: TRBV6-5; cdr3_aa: ASSYLGQGYEQY
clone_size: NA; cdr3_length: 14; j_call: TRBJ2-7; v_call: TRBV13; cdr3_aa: ASSLNTGFSSYEQY
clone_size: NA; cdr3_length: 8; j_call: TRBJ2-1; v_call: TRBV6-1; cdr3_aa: ASKRAEQF
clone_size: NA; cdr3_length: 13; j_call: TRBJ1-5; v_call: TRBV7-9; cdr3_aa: ASSATGLVNQPQH
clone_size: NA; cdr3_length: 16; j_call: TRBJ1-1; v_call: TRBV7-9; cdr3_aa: ASSLAPGGNTMNTEAF
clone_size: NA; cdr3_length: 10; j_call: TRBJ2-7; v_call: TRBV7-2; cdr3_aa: ASSSHIYEQY
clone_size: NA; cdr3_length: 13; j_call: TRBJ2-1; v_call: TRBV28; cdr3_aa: ASSLAGEQYNEQF
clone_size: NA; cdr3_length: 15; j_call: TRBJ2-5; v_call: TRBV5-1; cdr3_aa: ASSLVASGITKETQY
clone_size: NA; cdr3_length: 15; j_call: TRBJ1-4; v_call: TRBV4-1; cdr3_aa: ASSQEPGAATNEKLF
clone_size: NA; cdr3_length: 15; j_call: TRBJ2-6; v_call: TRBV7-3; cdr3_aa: ASKKSGEQTGANVLT
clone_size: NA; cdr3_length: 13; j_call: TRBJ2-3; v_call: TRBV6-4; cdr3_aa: ASSSERGSTDTQY
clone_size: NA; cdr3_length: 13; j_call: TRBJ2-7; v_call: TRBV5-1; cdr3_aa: ASSLTSGGHREQY
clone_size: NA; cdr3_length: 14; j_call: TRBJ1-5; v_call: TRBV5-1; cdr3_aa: ASSEGQGYSNQPQH
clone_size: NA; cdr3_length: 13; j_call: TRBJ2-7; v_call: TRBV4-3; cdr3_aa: ASSQVAGAAYEQY
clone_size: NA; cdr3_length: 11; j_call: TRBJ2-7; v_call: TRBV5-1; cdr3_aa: ASSGTGVYEQY
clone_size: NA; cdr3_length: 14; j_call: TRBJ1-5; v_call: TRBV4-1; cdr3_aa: ASSQAGGKSNQPQH
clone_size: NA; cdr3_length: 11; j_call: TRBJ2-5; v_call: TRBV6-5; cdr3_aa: ASSMTGGETQY
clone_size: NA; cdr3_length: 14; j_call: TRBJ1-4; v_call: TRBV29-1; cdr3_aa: SVTRDRGRGNEKLF
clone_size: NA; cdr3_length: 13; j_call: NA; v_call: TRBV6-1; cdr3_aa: ASSFDRGLTYEQY
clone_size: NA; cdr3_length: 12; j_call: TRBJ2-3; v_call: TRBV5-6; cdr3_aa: ASSGSFSTDTQY
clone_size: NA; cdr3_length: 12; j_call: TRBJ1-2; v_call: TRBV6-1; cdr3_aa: ASVRTGNNYGYT
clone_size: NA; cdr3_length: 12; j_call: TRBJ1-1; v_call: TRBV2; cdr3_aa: ASSKGTLNTEAF
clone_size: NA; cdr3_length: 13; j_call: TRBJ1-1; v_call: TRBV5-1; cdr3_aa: ASSLVGQLNTEAF
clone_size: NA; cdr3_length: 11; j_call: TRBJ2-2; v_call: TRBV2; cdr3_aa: ASSGGGTGELF
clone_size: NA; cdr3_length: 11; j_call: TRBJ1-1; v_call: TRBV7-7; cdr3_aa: ASSQGENTEAF
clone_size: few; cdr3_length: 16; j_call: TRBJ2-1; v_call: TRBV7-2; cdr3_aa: ASSRLSRQTILYNEQF
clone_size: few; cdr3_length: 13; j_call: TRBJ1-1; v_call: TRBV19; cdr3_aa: ASSSWGLGETEAF
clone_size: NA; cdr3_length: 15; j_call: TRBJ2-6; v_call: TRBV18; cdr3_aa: ASTTNGGAAGANVLT
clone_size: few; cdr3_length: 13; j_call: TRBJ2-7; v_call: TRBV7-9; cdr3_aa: ASSSGQAISYEQY
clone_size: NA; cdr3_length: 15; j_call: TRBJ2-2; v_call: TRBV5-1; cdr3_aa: ASSLVGGATVTGELF
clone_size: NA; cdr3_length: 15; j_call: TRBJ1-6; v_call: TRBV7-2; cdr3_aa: ASSLRSRGLLNSPLH
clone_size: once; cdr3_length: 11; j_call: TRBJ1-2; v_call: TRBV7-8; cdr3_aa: ASSLGTGSGYT
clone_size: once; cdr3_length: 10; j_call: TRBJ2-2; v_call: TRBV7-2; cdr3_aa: ASSLNDGELF